These 20 T cell receptor beta chains were sequenced from one sample in a study of T cells in Graves' hyperthyroidism and ophthalmopathy. Amplification targeted TCR beta CDR3 regions from RNA transcripts. RT-PCR in the first round (using the HTBI primer set) targeted the TCR CDR3. One entry per CDR3 protein, called by TCRdb with MiXCR from the multiplex PCR reads. The sample has approximately 300,000 distinct CDR3 sequences; roughly 19% are singletons. Sequencing was carried out using blood. These receptor sequences come from a man in his fifties with Graves' ophthalmopathy.

This clonotype was recorded a few times. This rearrangement joins TRBV29-1 to TRBJ2-5; D assignment may be TRBD1 or TRBD2 (5 bases each). V was cut by 3 bases and J by 8 bases, with 19 bases left in between. This CDR3 region has 14 residues. Per the germline V gene, CDR1 is SQVTM and CDR2 is ANQGSEA. The CDR3 sequence: CSVDPGTAKDTQYF. In DNA form, the CDR3 reads TGCAGCGTTGACCCCGGGACGGCGAAGGACACCCAGTACTTC. Complete variable domain (other parts from reference TRBV29-1 and TRBJ2-5): SAVISQKPSRDICQRGTSLTIQCQVDSQVTMMFWYRQQPGQSLTLIATANQGSEATYESGFVIDKFPISRPNLTFSTLTVSNMSPEDSSIYLCSVDPGTAKDTQYFGPGTRLLVL.

This clonotype showed up many times. The chain combines TRBV28 with TRBJ1-5; D remains ambiguous. Looked up from germline, CDR1 is MDHEN and CDR2 is SYDVKM. The V end lost 0 bases, the J end lost 6 bases, and 3 bases lay between the germline ends. The CDR3 is 12 residues long. The CDR3 region is CASSLWVQPQHF. The CDR3 DNA is TGTGCCAGCAGTTTATGGGTTCAGCCCCAGCATTTT.

This clonotype was recorded at least ten times. The rearrangement joins TRBV3-1 to TRBJ2-3, with D perhaps TRBD2 (6 bases). Per germline, CDR1 LGHDT and CDR2 YNNKEL (reference sequence). There are 14 residues in the CDR3. V lost 4 bases and J 2 bases, leaving 10 bases between the germline ends. CDR3: CASSLGLITDTQYF. The DNA of the CDR3 is TGTGCCAGCAGCCTGGGACTTATCACAGATACGCAGTATTTT.

The CDR3 nucleotides read TGTGCCAGCAGCTTAGGCTGGCGGAACACCGGGGAGCTGTTTTTT. Amino acids: CASSLGWRNTGELFF. The rearrangement joins TRBV7-2 to TRBJ2-2; D is undetermined. Germline V gene data show CDR1 as SGHTA and CDR2 as FQGNSA. The CDR3 extends over 15 amino acids. V lost 1 base to trimming and J lost 1 base, with 7 bases between them.

This clonotype was seen once. V gene TRBV7-9 combines with J gene TRBJ2-1, with D possibly matching TRBD2 (6 bases). The V gene's germline CDR1 is SEHNR and CDR2 FQNEAQ (reference sequence). V dropped 3 bases and J dropped 7 bases, with 13 bases sitting between them. The CDR3 loop spans 14 amino acids. CDR3 sequence: CASSFPSATNEQFF. Here the CDR3 DNA reads TGTGCCAGCAGCTTTCCTAGCGCCACAAATGAGCAGTTCTTC. The whole variable domain, filled in from reference TRBV7-9 and TRBJ2-1, reads DTGVSQNPRHKITKRGQNVTFRCDPISEHNRLYWYRQTLGQGPEFLTYFQNEAQLEKSRLLSDRFSAERPKGSFSTLEIQRTEQGDSAMYLCASSFPSATNEQFFGPGTRLTVL.

This clonotype came up many times. The chain joins TRBV20-1 to TRBJ2-1; TRBD2 is a possible D gene (6 bases). Germline CDR1 and CDR2: DFQATT and SNEGSKA (reference sequence). The CDR3 is made up of 15 amino acids. V dropped 5 bases and J dropped 1 base, with 15 bases sitting between them. The CDR3 reads CSADYPLASYNEQFF. In DNA, the CDR3 is TGCAGTGCTGACTACCCACTAGCATCCTACAATGAGCAGTTCTTC.

The chain carries TRBV5-1 and TRBJ1-1; D is uncertain. In germline, CDR1 is SGHRS, CDR2 YFSETQ. With 0 bases removed from V and 0 bases from J, the gap between germline ends came to 9 bases. The CDR3 runs to 15 residues. The CDR3 sequence: CASSLGVSMNTEAFF. The DNA of the CDR3 is TGCGCCAGCAGCTTGGGGGTTTCCATGAACACTGAAGCTTTCTTT.

The rearrangement uses TRBV5-1 and TRBJ2-6; no clear D. This CDR3 is 16 amino acids long. The V and J ends lost 1 base and 2 bases respectively, with 10 bases between them. CDR1 is SGHRS, CDR2 YFSETQ, per germline. The CDR3 nucleotides are TGCGCCAGCAGCTTGCACAGATCCGCTGGGGCCAACGTCCTGACTTTC. This translates into CASSLHRSAGANVLTF.

This clonotype showed up many times. The chain couples TRBV20-1 to TRBJ1-1, with D tentatively TRBD1 (5 bases). Trimming took 0 bases from V and 0 from J, leaving 8 bases between them. The germline V gene encodes CDR1 DFQATT and CDR2 SNEGSKA (reference sequence). CDR3 length: 14 residues. The CDR3 nucleotides are TGCAGTGCTAGAGAGCCGGACATGAACACTGAAGCTTTCTTT. Amino acids: CSAREPDMNTEAFF.

Only a few counts were recorded for this clonotype. CDR3 sequence (DNA): TGTGCCACCAGTGATCCCGCTCTAGCTACGCAGTATTTT. Translated, it gives CATSDPALATQYF. This rearrangement joins TRBV24-1 to TRBJ2-3; perhaps TRBD2 as D (5 bases). The CDR3 has 13 amino acids. Trimming shortened V by 3 bases and J by 8 bases, and 11 bases separated the two germline ends. CDR1 is KGHDR, CDR2 SFDVKD, per germline.

In this sample, this clonotype turned up many times. Written as DNA, the CDR3 is TGTGCCAGCAGTCCCCCAGGAGCGCGGGGTTACGAGCAGTACTTC. Translating it yields CASSPPGARGYEQYF. The genes are TRBV28 and TRBJ2-7, with TRBD2 as a possible D gene (6 bases). Germline CDR1 and CDR2: MDHEN and SYDVKM. The CDR3 has 15 residues. Trimming removed 5 bases from V and 4 bases from J, with 18 bases in between.

This clonotype was picked up many times. This rearrangement joins TRBV24-1 to TRBJ1-5; D uncertain. Germline CDR1 reads KGHDR; CDR2 reads SFDVKD. This CDR3 is 16 amino acids long. Trimming left V 5 bases short and J 3 bases short, with 16 bases between. In nucleotides, the CDR3 is TGTGCCACCAGTGCATCCATTGGGCAGGCCAATCAGCCCCAGCATTTT. Protein: CATSASIGQANQPQHF.

This clonotype was recorded a few times. The rearrangement links TRBV29-1 to TRBJ1-6; possible D gene TRBD1, 5 bases. The CDR3 is 13 residues long. Germline V CDR1 and CDR2: SQVTM, ANQGSEA. The V gene lost 6 bases and the J gene lost 6 bases, with 12 bases spanning the gap. The DNA for the CDR3 is TGCAGCGTGCGGGGGGACGGTAATTCACCCCTCCACTTT. Amino acids: CSVRGDGNSPLHF.

V is TRBV6-1 and J is TRBJ1-1, with D possibly matching TRBD1 (5 bases). V lost 5 bases to trimming and J lost 5 bases, with 15 bases between them. Germline V gene data show CDR1 as MNHNS and CDR2 as SASEGT. CDR3 length: 14 amino acids. The chain's CDR3 is CASSSGGGRTEAFF. The DNA for the CDR3 is TGTGCCAGCAGTTCGGGGGGAGGGAGAACTGAAGCTTTCTTT.

This clonotype was counted a single time. CDR3 nucleotide sequence: TGCGCCAGCAGCTTGGATGGGGTAACAGTCACAGATACGCAGTATTTT. Its protein product is CASSLDGVTVTDTQYF. The chain is built from TRBV5-1 and TRBJ2-3; D call uncertain. The V and J ends lost 0 bases and 2 bases respectively, with 13 bases between them. This CDR3 spans 16 amino acids. CDR1 is SGHRS and CDR2 is YFSETQ in the germline V gene.

This chain links TRBV6-5 with TRBJ2-1, with 8 positions matching TRBD2. The V gene end was trimmed by 2 bases and the J gene end by 9 bases; junction bases not matched to a gene: 6. The CDR3 runs 14 residues. Germline-derived CDR1 and CDR2 are MNHEY and SVGAGI. CDR3 region: CASSYVGRAGEQFF. DNA of the CDR3: TGTGCCAGCAGTTACGTCGGGAGGGCGGGTGAGCAGTTCTTC.

This chain joins TRBV19 and TRBJ2-5; possible D gene TRBD2, 7 bases. The ends were cut back, 3 bases at V and 2 bases at J, with 13 bases in the middle. The length of the CDR3 is 15 residues. Germline CDR1 LNHDA, CDR2 SQIVND (reference sequence). The CDR3 loop is CASSMGGLPQETQYF. The CDR3 region has the DNA TGTGCCAGTAGTATGGGGGGGCTACCTCAAGAGACCCAGTACTTC.

This clonotype has more than one count but fewer than ten. J is TRBJ1-2 and V is TRBV5-6; D perhaps matches TRBD1 (6 bases). V was pared by 4 bases and J by 8 bases, with 18 bases between. Germline CDR1 is SGHDT and CDR2 is YYEEEE. This CDR3 comprises 14 residues. CDR3 DNA sequence: TGTGCCAGCAGCATGGACAGCTCCCCATGGGGCTACACCTTC. This sequence encodes CASSMDSSPWGYTF.

This clonotype was recorded at least ten times. The V and J genes are TRBV30 and TRBJ1-5; possible D gene TRBD1, 5 bases. The V and J ends lost 0 bases and 3 bases respectively, with 12 bases between them. There are 15 residues in the CDR3. From germline, CDR1 is GTSNPN and CDR2 SVGIG (reference sequence). The CDR3 DNA sequence: TGTGCCTGGAGTGTCGGGGCAAATAACAATCAGCCCCAGCATTTT. It yields the protein CAWSVGANNNQPQHF. The variable domain in full, with the rest retrieved from reference TRBV30 and TRBJ1-5, is SQTIHQWPATLVQPVGSPLSLECTVEGTSNPNLYWYRQAAGRGLQLLFYSVGIGQISSEVPQNLSASRPQDRQFILSSKKLLLSDSGFYLCAWSVGANNNQPQHFGDGTRLSIL.

V gene TRBV5-5 combines with J gene TRBJ2-7; TRBD2 matches 8 bases. V trimming: 5 bases; J trimming: 0 bases; junction bases outside the gene matches: 7. The CDR3 is 15 residues long. Germline V CDR1 and CDR2: SGHKS, YYEKEE (reference sequence). DNA of the CDR3: TGTGCCAGCAGATTAAGCGGGAGCAGCTCCTACGAGCAGTACTTC. It yields the protein CASRLSGSSSYEQYF.